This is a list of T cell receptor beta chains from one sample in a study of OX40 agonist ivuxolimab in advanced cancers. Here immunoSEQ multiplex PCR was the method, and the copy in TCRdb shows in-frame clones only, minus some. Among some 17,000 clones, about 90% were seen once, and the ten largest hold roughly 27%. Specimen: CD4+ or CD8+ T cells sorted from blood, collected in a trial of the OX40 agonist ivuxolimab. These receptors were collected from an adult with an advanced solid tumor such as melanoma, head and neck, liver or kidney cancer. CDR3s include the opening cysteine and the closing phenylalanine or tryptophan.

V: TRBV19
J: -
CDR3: CASTGQVVDEQYF

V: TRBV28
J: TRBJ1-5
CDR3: CASRQELSNQPQHF

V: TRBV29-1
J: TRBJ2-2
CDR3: CSVEIPPNTGELFF

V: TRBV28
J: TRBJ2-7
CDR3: CASSIQGGYEQYF

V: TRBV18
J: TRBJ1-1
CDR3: CASSSRDSENTEAFF

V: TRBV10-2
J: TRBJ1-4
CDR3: CASSRGSSNEKLFF

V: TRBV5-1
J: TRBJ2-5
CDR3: CASSFTTGTKETQYF

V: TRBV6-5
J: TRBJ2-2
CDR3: CASTPGGAELFF

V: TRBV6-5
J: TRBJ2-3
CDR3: CASSYSVPRTADTQYF

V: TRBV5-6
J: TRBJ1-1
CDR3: CASSGETGVDTEAFF

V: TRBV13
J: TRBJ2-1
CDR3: CASSLDGETYNEQFF

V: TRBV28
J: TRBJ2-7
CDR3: CASSFNTVYEQYF

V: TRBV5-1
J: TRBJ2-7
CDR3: CASSHWTGASDEQYF

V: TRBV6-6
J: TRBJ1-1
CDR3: CASSYTEDTEAFF

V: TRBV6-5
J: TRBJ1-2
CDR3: CASSYSRGNYGYTF

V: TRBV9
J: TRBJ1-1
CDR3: CASSGDPQAGRDTEAFF

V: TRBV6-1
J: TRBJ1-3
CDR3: CASTKDSSSGNTIYF

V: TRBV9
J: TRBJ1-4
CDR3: CASSVDLDRANGEKLFF

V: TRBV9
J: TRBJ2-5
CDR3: CASSVDSGSVETQYF

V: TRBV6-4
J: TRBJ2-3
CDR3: CASSRGGASTDTQYF

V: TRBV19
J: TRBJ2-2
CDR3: CASRQTRRSGRNTGELFF

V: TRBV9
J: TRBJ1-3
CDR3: CASSVDSRPNTIYF

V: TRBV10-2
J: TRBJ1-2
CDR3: CASSGQGGNYGYTF

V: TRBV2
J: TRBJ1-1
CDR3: CASSGRTDKNTEAFF

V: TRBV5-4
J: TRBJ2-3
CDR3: CASSSPADTQYF

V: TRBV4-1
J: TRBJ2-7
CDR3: CASSHTVQGAIDEQYF

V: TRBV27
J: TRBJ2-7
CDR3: CASSLVFEYKGEQYF

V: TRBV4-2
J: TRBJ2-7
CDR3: CASSQEFRGEGYEQYF

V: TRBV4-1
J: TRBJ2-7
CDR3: CASSWGQGADEQYF

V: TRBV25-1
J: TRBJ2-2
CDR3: CASSEGTGDTGELFF

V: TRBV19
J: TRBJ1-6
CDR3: CASSVLDGPYYYCNKYNSPLHF

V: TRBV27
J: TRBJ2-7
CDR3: CASSQGGTGEQYF

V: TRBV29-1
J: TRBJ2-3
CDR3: CSERDRGDGTDTQYF

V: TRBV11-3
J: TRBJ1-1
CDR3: CASSPGGLNTEAFF

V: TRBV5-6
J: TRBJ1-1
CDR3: CASSLGEGTEAFF

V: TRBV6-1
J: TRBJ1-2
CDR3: CASSEGTGANYGYTF

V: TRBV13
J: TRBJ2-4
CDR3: CASSLDQGRVQNIQYF

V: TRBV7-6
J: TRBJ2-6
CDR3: CASSLDEYSGANVLTF

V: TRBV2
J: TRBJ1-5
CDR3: CASSRGQGSNQPQHF

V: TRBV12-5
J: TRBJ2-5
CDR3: CASGFSGLQETQYF